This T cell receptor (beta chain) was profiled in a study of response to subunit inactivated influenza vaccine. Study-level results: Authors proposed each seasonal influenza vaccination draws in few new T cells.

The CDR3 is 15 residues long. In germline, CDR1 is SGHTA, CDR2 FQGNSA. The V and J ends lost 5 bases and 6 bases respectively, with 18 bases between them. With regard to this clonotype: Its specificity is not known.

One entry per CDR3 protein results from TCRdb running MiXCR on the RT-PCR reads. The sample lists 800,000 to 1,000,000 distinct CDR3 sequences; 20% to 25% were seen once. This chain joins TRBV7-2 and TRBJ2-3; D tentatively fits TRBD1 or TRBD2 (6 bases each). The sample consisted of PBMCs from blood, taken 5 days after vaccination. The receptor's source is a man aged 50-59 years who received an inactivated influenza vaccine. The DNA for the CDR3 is TGTGCCAGCAGCAGACTATCGGGGGCCGGGGATACGCAGTATTTT. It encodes CASSRLSGAGDTQYF.